The 29 T cell receptor beta chains below come from one sample, sequenced in a study of control samples from healthy donors and cancer patients. TCRdb's copy holds only in-frame clones and misses some; the assay was immunoSEQ multiplex PCR. Of about 70,000 clones listed, 84% are singletons. The sample taken for sequencing was blood. The receptors were sampled from a man in his forties or fifties in good health.

V usage is TRBV9 and J usage is TRBJ2-5; D remains ambiguous. The ends were cut back, 0 bases at V and 5 bases at J, with 17 bases in the middle. The CDR3 length is 16 residues. Germline V gene sequence: CDR1 SGDLS, CDR2 YYNGEE. In DNA form, the CDR3 reads TGTGCCAGCAGCGTAGAAGTAGGATGGGGTTACGAGACCCAGTACTTC. Translated: CASSVEVGWGYETQYF.

The rearrangement links TRBV19 to TRBJ1-2, with TRBD1 matching 9 bases. In germline, CDR1 is LNHDA, CDR2 SQIVND (reference sequence). V trimming: 3 bases; J trimming: 4 bases; junction bases outside the gene matches: 6. The CDR3 extends over 15 amino acids. CDR3 nucleotides: TGTGCCAGTAGTATTCCCGGACAGGGGTTCTATGGCTACACCTTC. It codes for CASSIPGQGFYGYTF.

This clone appeared once. V gene TRBV12-3 or TRBV12-4 combines with J gene TRBJ1-5, with 7 bases that match TRBD1. The CDR3 consists of 13 residues. Trimming cost V 5 bases and J 6 bases; bases outside gene matches: 4. CDR3 in amino acids: CASSGGQTQPQHF. In DNA form, the CDR3 reads TGTGCCAGCAGTGGGGGACAGACTCAGCCCCAGCATTTT.

V is TRBV6-2 or TRBV6-3 and J is TRBJ2-2; TRBD2 matches at 7 bases. Per the germline V gene, CDR1 is MNHEY and CDR2 is SVGEGT. CDR3 size: 17 residues. V lost 3 bases, J lost 3 bases, and 10 bases stayed unmatched. CDR3 sequence reads: CASSYRPGLLDTGELFF. The CDR3 DNA reads as TGTGCCAGCAGTTATAGGCCGGGACTACTTGACACCGGGGAGCTGTTTTTT.

The chain combines TRBV24-1 with TRBJ2-3, with 8 positions matching TRBD2. The trim removed 0 bases at V and 4 bases at J, leaving 8 bases unmatched. The CDR3 has 17 residues. Germline values: CDR1 KGHDR, CDR2 SFDVKD. The CDR3 nucleotides are TGTGCCACCAGTGATTTGGCAGCGGGAGTAGGAGCAGATACGCAGTATTTT. This sequence encodes CATSDLAAGVGADTQYF.

The V call is TRBV2, the J call TRBJ1-2; D gene ambiguous. Germline-derived CDR1 and CDR2 are SNHLY and FYNNEI. This CDR3 spans 13 amino acids. Trimming took off 4 bases at V and 4 bases at J, with 10 bases between the two ends. The chain's CDR3 is CASSGQLLYGYTF. CDR3 DNA: TGTGCCAGCAGTGGGCAGCTCCTCTATGGCTACACCTTC.

The chain joins TRBV5-1 to TRBJ2-1, with D perhaps being TRBD1 or TRBD2 (6 bases each). V was cut by 2 bases and J by 3 bases, with 15 bases left in between. The CDR3 is 16 amino acids. Germline CDR1 SGHRS, CDR2 YFSETQ. CDR3 DNA: TGCGCCAGCAGCTTAGGACCGGGGGCCGTCTACAATGAGCAGTTCTTC. It encodes CASSLGPGAVYNEQFF.

The V and J genes are TRBV6-6 and TRBJ1-5, with 10 bases fitting TRBD1. Germline-derived CDR1 and CDR2 are MNHNY and SVGAGI (reference sequence). J lost 6 bases, V lost 6 bases, and 8 bases had no gene match. The CDR3 extends over 15 amino acids. The CDR3 region is CASSPGTGVGQPQHF. The CDR3 region has the DNA TGTGCCAGCAGCCCCGGGACAGGGGTTGGTCAGCCCCAGCATTTT.

The V and J genes are TRBV27 and TRBJ2-5; 10 nucleotides agree with TRBD2. This CDR3 contains 15 residues. Trimming at V came to 2 bases and at J to 5 bases, leaving 5 bases not matched to a gene. Germline assignment: CDR1 MNHEY and CDR2 SMNVEV (reference sequence). The CDR3 sequence: CASSLRAGGRETQYF. CDR3 DNA sequence: TGTGCCAGCAGTTTAAGAGCGGGGGGGCGGGAGACCCAGTACTTC.

This clone turned up a few times. J is TRBJ1-1 and V is TRBV15, with D uncertain. V was pared by 1 base and J by 5 bases, with 11 bases between. This CDR3 contains 14 residues. CDR1 and CDR2 from the germline V gene are LNHNV and YYDKDF (reference sequence). The CDR3 reads CATSRGGQETEAFF. In nucleotides, the CDR3 is TGTGCCACCAGCAGAGGAGGGCAAGAAACTGAAGCTTTCTTT.

CDR3 sequence: CASSWDESSGNTIYF. As DNA, the CDR3 is TGCGCCAGCAGCTGGGACGAATCCTCTGGAAACACCATATATTTT. V usage is TRBV4-3 and J usage is TRBJ1-3, with D tentatively TRBD1 (5 bases). V shed 5 bases and J shed 0 bases, with 11 bases lying between them. Germline-derived CDR1 and CDR2 are LGHNA and YSLEER. CDR3 length equals 15 residues.

This clone was detected once. This CDR3 reads CASSQGPGVVTQYF. CDR3 nucleotides: TGTGCCAGCAGCCAAGGCCCCGGAGTGGTTACGCAGTATTTT. J is TRBJ2-3 and V is TRBV3-1 (or the pseudogene TRBV3-2); no definite D call. This CDR3 is built from 14 residues. With 1 base removed from V and 8 bases from J, the gap between germline ends came to 13 bases. Germline V gene data show CDR1 as LGHDT and CDR2 as YNNKEL (reference sequence).

This chain links TRBV13 with TRBJ1-5; 9 bases align to TRBD1. Germline V gives CDR1 PRHDT, CDR2 FYEKMQ (reference sequence). J gave up 0 bases and V 4 bases, and 16 bases lay outside the gene matches. The CDR3 contains 20 residues. CDR3 nucleotide sequence: TGTGCCAGCAGCTCAACTAAACCGGGACAGGGCCATTATAGCAATCAGCCCCAGCATTTT. This encodes CASSSTKPGQGHYSNQPQHF.

The CDR3 region has the DNA TGTGCCAGCAGTCCACCGGGACTTATGAACACTGAAGCTTTCTTT. It specifies CASSPPGLMNTEAFF. The chain uses TRBV27 and TRBJ1-1, with D possibly being TRBD1 (5 bases). The germline gives CDR1 MNHEY, CDR2 SMNVEV (reference sequence). Trimming took 5 bases from V and 0 from J, leaving 13 bases between them. CDR3 length equals 15 residues.

The V gene is TRBV6-6, the J gene TRBJ1-2; TRBD1 matches 8 bases. CDR1 and CDR2 from the germline V gene are MNHNY and SVGAGI (reference sequence). This CDR3 is built from 14 residues. Trimming removed 10 bases from V and 3 bases from J; junction bases left unmatched: 10. This CDR3 reads CATLPQGADYGYTF. CDR3 in DNA: TGTGCCACCCTCCCCCAGGGGGCTGACTATGGCTACACCTTC.

The chain's CDR3 is CASSQDWGGRSYEQYF. Here the CDR3 DNA reads TGCGCCAGCAGCCAAGATTGGGGCGGGAGGTCCTACGAGCAGTACTTC. J is TRBJ2-7 and V is TRBV4-1; TRBD2 matches at 8 bases. Germline CDR1 reads MGHRA; CDR2 reads YSYEKL. This CDR3 has 16 amino acids. The junction had 5 bases not matched to a gene; V was cut back by 0 bases and J by 1 base.

The rearrangement joins TRBV19 to TRBJ1-3; D ambiguous. CDR1 is LNHDA, CDR2 SQIVND, per germline (reference sequence). V gave up 3 bases and J gave up 4 bases, with 10 bases separating them. The CDR3 is 14 amino acids. For the CDR3, the DNA is TGTGCCAGTAGTATCAACGGTGAGGGAAACACCATATATTTT. Protein: CASSINGEGNTIYF.

The V call is TRBV19, the J call TRBJ2-2; D remains ambiguous. CDR1 and CDR2 from the germline V gene are LNHDA and SQIVND (reference sequence). CDR3 length equals 13 residues. The V end lost 6 bases, the J end lost 8 bases, and 13 bases lay between the germline ends. The CDR3: CASSILIGGELFF. DNA for the CDR3: TGTGCCAGTAGCATCCTCATAGGTGGGGAGCTGTTTTTT.

This clone was detected once. The rearrangement uses TRBV6-5 and TRBJ1-1; possibly TRBD1 for D (5 bases). V gave up 6 bases and J gave up 1 base, with 12 bases separating them. This CDR3 spans 14 amino acids. Germline CDR1 and CDR2: MNHEY and SVGAGI. CDR3 loop: CASRRAGGNTEAFF. CDR3 nucleotides: TGTGCCAGCAGACGGGCGGGGGGGAACACTGAAGCTTTCTTT.

The gene calls are TRBV19 and TRBJ1-6; the D gene is possibly TRBD1 (5 bases). The CDR3 length is 11 residues. Germline CDR1 and CDR2: LNHDA and SQIVND (reference sequence). The V gene lost 11 bases and the J gene lost 12 bases, with 14 bases spanning the gap. The CDR3 DNA sequence: TGTGCCCCCGGGGTGGGACTACCCCTCCACTTT. It codes for CAPGVGLPLHF.

CDR3 protein: CASSLAGGPNTGELFF. For the CDR3, the DNA is TGTGCCAGCAGCCTAGCGGGGGGGCCTAACACCGGGGAGCTGTTTTTT. The chain joins TRBV11-3 to TRBJ2-2; TRBD2 matches at 12 bases. With V trimmed by 5 bases and J by 2 bases, 3 bases remained unmatched. CDR1 is SGHNT, CDR2 YENEEA, per germline. The CDR3 consists of 16 residues.

In its sample, this clone was seen a few times. CDR3 bases: TGTGCCAGCAGCTCAGACAGGGATCAGCCCCAGCATTTT. Its protein is CASSSDRDQPQHF. The genes are TRBV5-4 and TRBJ1-5, with 7 bases aligning to TRBD1. The CDR3 loop spans 13 amino acids. Germline assignment: CDR1 SGHNT and CDR2 YYREEE (reference sequence). Trimming cost V 3 bases and J 5 bases; bases outside gene matches: 2.

This chain connects TRBV9 to TRBJ2-3, with 7 nucleotides matching TRBD1. The CDR3 totals 17 residues. V was clipped by 4 bases and J by 2 bases; unmatched bases: 13. Germline loops: CDR1 SGDLS, CDR2 YYNGEE. The CDR3 nucleotides are TGTGCCAGCAGCACCGGGGACAGAATAAAGATCACAGATACGCAGTATTTT. It yields the protein CASSTGDRIKITDTQYF.

The rearrangement joins TRBV7-6 to TRBJ2-3; the D gene could be TRBD1 or TRBD2 (5 bases each). The CDR3 spans 13 residues. Germline-derived CDR1 and CDR2 are SGHVS and FNYEAQ. V was clipped by 5 bases and J by 6 bases, with 12 bases between them. In DNA form, the CDR3 reads TGTGCCAGCAGCCTAGACGAGGGGGATACGCAGTATTTT. It codes for CASSLDEGDTQYF. Based on the CDR3 plus reference TRBV7-6 and TRBJ2-3, the full variable domain is GAGVSQSPRYKVTKRGQDVALRCDPISGHVSLYWYRQALGQGPEFLTYFNYEAQQDKSGLPNDRFSAERPEGSISTLTIQRTEQRDSAMYRCASSLDEGDTQYFGPGTRLTVL.

This chain joins TRBV5-1 and TRBJ2-5, with 7 bases matching TRBD1. Germline values: CDR1 SGHRS, CDR2 YFSETQ. CDR3 length: 14 residues. V was pared by 4 bases and J by 2 bases, with 5 bases of the junction left unmatched. CDR3 bases: TGCGCCAGCAGCCCCGGGACAGCACAAGAGACCCAGTACTTC. The encoded protein is CASSPGTAQETQYF.

The CDR3 bases are TGTGCCAGCAGCCAAGAAACACCTCCCCGCACAGATACGCAGTATTTT. Its translation is CASSQETPPRTDTQYF. This sequence joins TRBV4-2 and TRBJ2-3; D is unresolved. The ends were cut back, 0 bases at V and 1 base at J, with 11 bases in the middle. Germline CDR1 LGHNA, CDR2 YNFKEQ. The CDR3 totals 16 residues.

This chain connects TRBV9 to TRBJ2-2; 8 bases are shared with TRBD1. CDR3 length equals 16 residues. The ends lost 3 bases at V and 0 bases at J; junction bases unmatched: 4. CDR1 SGDLS and CDR2 YYNGEE come from the germline V gene. The CDR3 region has the DNA TGTGCCAGCAGCGAACAGGGGGTATCGAACACCGGGGAGCTGTTTTTT. This translates into CASSEQGVSNTGELFF. The complete variable domain, with remaining parts taken from reference TRBV9 and TRBJ2-2, reads DSGVTQTPKHLITATGQRVTLRCSPRSGDLSVYWYQQSLDQGLQFLIQYYNGEERAKGNILERFSAQQFPDLHSELNLSSLELGDSALYFCASSEQGVSNTGELFFGEGSRLTVL.

V and J are TRBV12-3 or TRBV12-4 and TRBJ2-1; 7 positions match TRBD1. The CDR3 is 13 residues long. Trimming took 3 bases from V and 15 from J; bases not matched to a gene: 11. The CDR3 protein is CASSLATGEGRFF. As DNA, the CDR3 is TGTGCCAGCAGTTTGGCCACAGGGGAAGGCCGGTTCTTC.

J is TRBJ2-1 and V is TRBV5-4; the match to TRBD2 covers 13 bases. The CDR3 contains 18 residues. Per germline, CDR1 SGHNT and CDR2 YYREEE (reference sequence). J was trimmed by 7 bases and V by 4 bases; bases with no gene match: 14. The CDR3 region is CASSSRTSGGPMGNEQFF. The CDR3 DNA reads as TGTGCCAGCAGCAGCCGGACTAGCGGGGGCCCTATGGGTAATGAGCAGTTCTTC.